This TCR beta chain was captured by sequencing in a study of response to subunit inactivated influenza vaccine. Germline V gives CDR1 MDHEN, CDR2 SYDVKM. This CDR3 spans 13 amino acids. With 6 bases removed from V and 5 bases from J, the gap between germline ends came to 13 bases. This clonotype has only a few counts. MiXCR, applied by TCRdb to the RT-PCR reads, yields one record per CDR3 protein. The profile covers about 780,000 distinct CDR3 sequences, with around a sixth appearing a single time and 11% taken by the ten largest. The TCR was taken from a man aged 50 to 60 who received an inactivated influenza vaccine. J is TRBJ2-5 and V is TRBV28, with D tentatively TRBD1 (7 bases). The sequencing here drew on PBMCs from blood, taken about 5 days after vaccination. In DNA, the CDR3 is TGTGCCAGCAGGCCAGGGGGGCTCGAGACCCAGTACTTC. Encoded protein: CASRPGGLETQYF.